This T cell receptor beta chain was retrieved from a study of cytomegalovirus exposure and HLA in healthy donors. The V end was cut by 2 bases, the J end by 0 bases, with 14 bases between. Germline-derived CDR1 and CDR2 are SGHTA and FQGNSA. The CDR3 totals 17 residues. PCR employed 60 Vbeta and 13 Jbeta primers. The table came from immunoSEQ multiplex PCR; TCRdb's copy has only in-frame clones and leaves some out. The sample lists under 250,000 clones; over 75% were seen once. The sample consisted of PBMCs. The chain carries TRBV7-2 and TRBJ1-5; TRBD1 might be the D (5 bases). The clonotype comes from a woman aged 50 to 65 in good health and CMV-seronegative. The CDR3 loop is CASSLRGVAASNQPQHF. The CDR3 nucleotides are TGTGCCAGCAGCTTACGGGGGGTGGCAGCTAGCAATCAGCCCCAGCATTTT.